This T cell receptor beta chain was identified in a study (dated by TCRdb to between 2015 and 2016). The method behind the library was RT-PCR. TCRdb names Illumina MiSeq as the instrument used. TCRdb applied fastp at Q25 and MiXCR to the public reads, then kept only in-frame beta chains. For every CDR3 protein sequence, its rows merge into one entry that carries the most common genes and DNA. Within this sample are fewer than 800,000 distinct CDR3 sequences, with 14% of them counted one time only. The ten top clones hold about 3.6% of the sample. This clonotype was observed at least ten times. Its target antigen remains unknown. Base qualities are not provided; no much larger clone lies one nucleotide away. The CDR3 has 20 amino acids, counting the end cysteine and phenylalanine. Left in the record is the CDR3 DNA by itself, 60 bases read in frame from the first base. According to the germline V gene (reference sequence), CDR1 reads LNHNV and CDR2 reads YYDKDF. The germline V and J ends show losses of 9 bases and 7 bases respectively, and no gene match explains 20 bases of the junction.

Rearrangement joined TRBV15 to TRBJ2-2; 16 central nucleotides agree with TRBD2. The clonotype was recovered from a female donor in good health, serving as a healthy control. The sequencing input was memory CD4+ T cells from blood. The CDR3 is CATHSVPGTSGRAPNGELFF. The sequence in DNA is TGTGCCACTCACTCCGTCCCCGGGACTAGCGGGAGGGCCCCGAACGGGGAGCTGTTTTTT.